Here is one TCR beta chain with its context. The CDR3 length is 18 residues. Trimming took 5 bases from V and 0 from J; bases not matched to a gene: 9. Germline values: CDR1 KGHSH, CDR2 LQKENI. Participants came from fewer than 25 US areas, aged about 18 to 90 years. The data were obtained in a study of blood T cell repertoires in COVID-19. About the study: Acute and convalescent COVID-19 specimens originated in the United States, Italy and Spain. Nucleic acid was either cDNA or gDNA, and it came from T cells, B-cell-depleted T cells, or PBMCs.

Per the authors' pipeline: Amplification from reference gene primers served as the basis for estimated nucleated cell counts. TCRdb's copy holds only in-frame clones and misses some; the assay was immunoSEQ multiplex PCR. That table gives V, J and clone size, and the DNA gave D and trimming. Among about 400,000 clones, roughly 87% were seen once, and the ten largest hold around 2.1%. The rearrangement joins TRBV18 to TRBJ2-6; TRBD1 matches at 8 bases. Source material: PBMCs or T cells enriched from blood (not recorded which). The receptor comes from a woman aged 40-49 years with acute COVID-19. CDR3 nucleotides: TGTGCCAGCTCAGGTCCGGGACAGGAAAGCTCTGGGGCCAACGTCCTGACTTTC. This gives the protein CASSGPGQESSGANVLTF.